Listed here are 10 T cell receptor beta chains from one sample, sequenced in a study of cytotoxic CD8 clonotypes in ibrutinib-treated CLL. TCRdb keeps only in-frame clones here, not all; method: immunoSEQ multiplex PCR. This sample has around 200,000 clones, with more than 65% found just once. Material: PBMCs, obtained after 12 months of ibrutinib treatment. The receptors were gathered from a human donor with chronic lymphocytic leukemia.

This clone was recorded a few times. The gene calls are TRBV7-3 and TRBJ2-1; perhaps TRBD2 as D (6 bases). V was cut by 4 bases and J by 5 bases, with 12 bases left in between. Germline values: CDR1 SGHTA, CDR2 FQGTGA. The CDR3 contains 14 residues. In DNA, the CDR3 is TGTGCCAGCAGCTCCCCGGGACTCAACAATGAGCAGTTCTTC. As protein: CASSSPGLNNEQFF. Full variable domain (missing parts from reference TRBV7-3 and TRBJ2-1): GAGVSQTPSNKVTEKGKYVELRCDPISGHTALYWYRQSLGQGPEFLIYFQGTGAADDSGLPNDRFFAVRPEGSVSTLKIQRTERGDSAVYLCASSSPGLNNEQFFGPGTRLTVL.

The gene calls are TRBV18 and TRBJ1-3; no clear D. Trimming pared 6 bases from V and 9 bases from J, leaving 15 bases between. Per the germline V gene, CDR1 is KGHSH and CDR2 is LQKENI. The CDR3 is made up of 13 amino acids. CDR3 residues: CASSVSDLVTIYF. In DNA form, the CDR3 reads TGTGCCAGCTCCGTGAGCGATCTAGTCACCATATATTTT.

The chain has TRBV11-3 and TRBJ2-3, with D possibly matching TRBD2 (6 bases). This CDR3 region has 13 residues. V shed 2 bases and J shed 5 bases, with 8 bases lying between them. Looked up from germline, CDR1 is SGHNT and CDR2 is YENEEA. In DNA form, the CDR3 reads TGTGCCAGCAGCTTACGGGAGATAGATACGCAGTATTTT. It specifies CASSLREIDTQYF.

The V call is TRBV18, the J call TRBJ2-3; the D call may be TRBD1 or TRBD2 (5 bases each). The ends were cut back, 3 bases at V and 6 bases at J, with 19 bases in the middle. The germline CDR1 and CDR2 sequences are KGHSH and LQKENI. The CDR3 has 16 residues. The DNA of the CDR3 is TGTGCCAGCTCACCTCTCCCGGGACCCGCAGGTGATACGCAGTATTTT. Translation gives CASSPLPGPAGDTQYF. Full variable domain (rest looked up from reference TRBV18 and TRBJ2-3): NAGVMQNPRHLVRRRGQEARLRCSPMKGHSHVYWYRQLPEEGLKFMVYLQKENIIDESGMPKERFSAEFPKEGPSILRIQQVVRGDSAAYFCASSPLPGPAGDTQYFGPGTRLTVL.

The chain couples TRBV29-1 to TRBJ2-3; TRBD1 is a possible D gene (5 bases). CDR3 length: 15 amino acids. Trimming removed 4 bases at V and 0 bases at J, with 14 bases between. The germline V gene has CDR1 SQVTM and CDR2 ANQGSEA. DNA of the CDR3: TGCAGCGTTGGTAAGCAGGGATCAAGCACAGATACGCAGTATTTT. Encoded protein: CSVGKQGSSTDTQYF.

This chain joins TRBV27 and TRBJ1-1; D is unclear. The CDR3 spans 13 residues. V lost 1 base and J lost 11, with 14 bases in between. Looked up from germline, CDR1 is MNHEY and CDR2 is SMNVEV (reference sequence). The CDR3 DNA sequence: TGTGCCAGCAGTTTATTATCGACTTCGGCGGCTTTCTTT. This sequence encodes CASSLLSTSAAFF.

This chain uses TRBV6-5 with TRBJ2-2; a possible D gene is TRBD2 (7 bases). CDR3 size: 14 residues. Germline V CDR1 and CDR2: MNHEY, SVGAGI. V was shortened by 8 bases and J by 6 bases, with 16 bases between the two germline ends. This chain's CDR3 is CASGIGGASGELFF. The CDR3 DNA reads TGTGCCAGCGGGATAGGGGGGGCATCCGGGGAGCTGTTTTTT.

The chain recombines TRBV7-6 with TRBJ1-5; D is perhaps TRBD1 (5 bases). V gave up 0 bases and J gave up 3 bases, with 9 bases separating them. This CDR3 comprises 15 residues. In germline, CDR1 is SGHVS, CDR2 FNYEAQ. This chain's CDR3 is CASSLAAGTNQPQHF. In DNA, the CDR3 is TGTGCCAGCAGCTTAGCGGCCGGGACCAATCAGCCCCAGCATTTT.

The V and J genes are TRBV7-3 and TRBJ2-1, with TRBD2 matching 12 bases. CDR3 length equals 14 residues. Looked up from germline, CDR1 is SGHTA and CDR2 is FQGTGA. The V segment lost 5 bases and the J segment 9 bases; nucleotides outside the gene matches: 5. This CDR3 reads CASSKTSGRGEQFF. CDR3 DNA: TGTGCCAGCAGCAAGACTAGCGGGAGAGGTGAGCAGTTCTTC.

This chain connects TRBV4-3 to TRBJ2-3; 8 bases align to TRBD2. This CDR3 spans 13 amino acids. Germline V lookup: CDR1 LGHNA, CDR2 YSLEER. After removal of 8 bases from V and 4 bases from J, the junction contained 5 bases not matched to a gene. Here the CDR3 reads CASGTSESDTQYF. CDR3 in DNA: TGCGCCAGCGGGACTAGTGAGTCAGATACGCAGTATTTT.